This note documents a single TCR beta chain sequence. The antigen remains unidentified. This entry is derived from a study of PD-1 blockade in mismatch repair-deficient tumors. Study-wide results and limits: Rapid post-treatment expansion, then contraction, generally preceding radiologic response, marked tumor-resident clones.

Clones were read by immunoSEQ multiplex PCR, and TCRdb kept only the in-frame ones, dropping some. The repertoire has about 68,000 clones, more than 75% of them found once; the top ten carry 4.5% to 7%. The CDR3 extends over 12 amino acids. The germline V gene encodes CDR1 KGHSH and CDR2 LQKENI. The ends lost 3 bases at V and 12 bases at J; junction bases unmatched: 3. The chain couples TRBV18 to TRBJ2-1; 9 bases are a match to TRBD1. The source material was peripheral blood, sampled 2 weeks after starting pembrolizumab. This receptor was identified in an adult with mismatch repair-deficient cancer. The CDR3 protein is CASSPLDRGQFF. For the CDR3, the DNA is TGTGCCAGCTCACCTCTGGACAGGGGGCAGTTCTTC. The variable domain in full, with the rest retrieved from reference TRBV18 and TRBJ2-1, is NAGVMQNPRHLVRRRGQEARLRCSPMKGHSHVYWYRQLPEEGLKFMVYLQKENIIDESGMPKERFSAEFPKEGPSILRIQQVVRGDSAAYFCASSPLDRGQFFGPGTRLTVL.